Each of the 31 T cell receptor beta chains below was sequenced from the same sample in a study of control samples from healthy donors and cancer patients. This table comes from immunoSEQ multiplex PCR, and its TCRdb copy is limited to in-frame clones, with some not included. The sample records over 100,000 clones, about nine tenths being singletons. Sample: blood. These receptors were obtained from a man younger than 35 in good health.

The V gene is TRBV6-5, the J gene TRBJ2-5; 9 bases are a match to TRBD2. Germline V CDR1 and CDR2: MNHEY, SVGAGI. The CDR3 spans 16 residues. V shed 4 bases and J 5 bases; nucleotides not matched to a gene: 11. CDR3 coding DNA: TGTGCCAGCAGTTCCACTGCGGGGGGGTTCGTGGAGACCCAGTACTTC. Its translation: CASSSTAGGFVETQYF.

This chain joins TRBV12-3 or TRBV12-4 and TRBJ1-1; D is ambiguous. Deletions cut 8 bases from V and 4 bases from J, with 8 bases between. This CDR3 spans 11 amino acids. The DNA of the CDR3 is TGTGCCAGCCTCTATCGCACTGAAGCTTTCTTT. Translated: CASLYRTEAFF.

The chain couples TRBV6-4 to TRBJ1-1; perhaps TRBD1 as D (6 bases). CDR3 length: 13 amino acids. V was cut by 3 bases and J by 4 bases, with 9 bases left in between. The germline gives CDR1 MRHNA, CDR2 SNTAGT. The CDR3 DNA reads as TGTGCCAGCAGTGAGGGCAGGGGCACTGAAGCTTTCTTT. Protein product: CASSEGRGTEAFF.

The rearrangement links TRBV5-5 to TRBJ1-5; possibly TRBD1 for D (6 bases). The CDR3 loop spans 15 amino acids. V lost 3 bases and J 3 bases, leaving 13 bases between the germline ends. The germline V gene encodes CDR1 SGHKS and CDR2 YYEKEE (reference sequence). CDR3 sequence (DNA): TGTGCCAGCAGCTATACCGGACAGACCAATCAGCCCCAGCATTTT. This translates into CASSYTGQTNQPQHF.

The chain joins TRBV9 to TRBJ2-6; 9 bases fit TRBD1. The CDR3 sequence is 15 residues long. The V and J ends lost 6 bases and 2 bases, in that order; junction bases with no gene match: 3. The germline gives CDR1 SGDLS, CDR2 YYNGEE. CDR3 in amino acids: CASTGQGTGANVLTF. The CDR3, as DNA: TGTGCCAGCACGGGACAGGGCACTGGGGCCAACGTCCTGACTTTC.

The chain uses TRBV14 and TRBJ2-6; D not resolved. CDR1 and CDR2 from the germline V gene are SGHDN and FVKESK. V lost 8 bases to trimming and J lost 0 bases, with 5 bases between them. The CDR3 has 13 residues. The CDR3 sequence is CASQVSGANVLTF. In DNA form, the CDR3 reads TGTGCCAGCCAAGTCTCTGGGGCCAACGTCCTGACTTTC.

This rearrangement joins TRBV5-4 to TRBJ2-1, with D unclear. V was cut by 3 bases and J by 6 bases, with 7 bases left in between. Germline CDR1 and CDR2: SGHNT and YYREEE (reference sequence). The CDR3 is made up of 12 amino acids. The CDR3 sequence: CASSSGSNEQFF. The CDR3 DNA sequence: TGTGCCAGCAGCTCCGGCTCCAATGAGCAGTTCTTC. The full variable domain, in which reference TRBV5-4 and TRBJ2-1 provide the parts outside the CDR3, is ETGVTQSPTHLIKTRGQQVTLRCSSQSGHNTVSWYQQALGQGPQFIFQYYREEENGRGNFPPRFSGLQFPNYSSELNVNALELDDSALYLCASSSGSNEQFFGPGTRLTVL.

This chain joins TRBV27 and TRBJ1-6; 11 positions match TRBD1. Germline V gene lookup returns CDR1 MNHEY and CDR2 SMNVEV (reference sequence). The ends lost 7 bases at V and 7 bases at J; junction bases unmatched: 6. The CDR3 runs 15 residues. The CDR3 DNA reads TGTGCCAGCAAATCCGGGACAGGGGGGAATTCACCCCTCCACTTT. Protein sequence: CASKSGTGGNSPLHF.

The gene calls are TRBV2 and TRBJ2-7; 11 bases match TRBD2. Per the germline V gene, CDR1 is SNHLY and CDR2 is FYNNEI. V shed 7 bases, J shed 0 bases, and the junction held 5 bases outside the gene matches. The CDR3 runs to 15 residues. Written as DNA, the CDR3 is TGTGCCAGCACCACGACTAGCGGGGTCTCCTACGAGCAGTACTTC. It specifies CASTTTSGVSYEQYF.

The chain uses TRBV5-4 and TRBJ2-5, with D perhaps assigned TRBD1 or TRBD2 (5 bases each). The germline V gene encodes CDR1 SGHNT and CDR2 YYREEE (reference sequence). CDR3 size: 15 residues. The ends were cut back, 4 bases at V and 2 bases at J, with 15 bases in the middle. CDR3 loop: CASSRGPLRQETQYF. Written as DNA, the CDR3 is TGTGCCAGCAGCCGGGGACCCCTAAGGCAAGAGACCCAGTACTTC.

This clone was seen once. This CDR3 reads CASSWTTQQETQYF. In DNA form, the CDR3 reads TGTGCCAGCAGTTGGACTACCCAACAAGAGACCCAGTACTTC. This chain joins TRBV6-1 and TRBJ2-5, with a possible D match to TRBD2 (6 bases). Germline V gene data show CDR1 as MNHNS and CDR2 as SASEGT. This CDR3 is 14 amino acids long. V shed 5 bases and J shed 2 bases, with 12 bases lying between them.

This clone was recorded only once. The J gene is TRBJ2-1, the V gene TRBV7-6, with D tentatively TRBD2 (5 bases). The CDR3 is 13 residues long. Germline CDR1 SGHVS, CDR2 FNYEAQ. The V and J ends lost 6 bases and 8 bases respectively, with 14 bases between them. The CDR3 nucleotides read TGTGCCAGCAGATCTTCGCCGGGGTATGAGCAGTTCTTC. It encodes CASRSSPGYEQFF.

The CDR3 DNA reads TGTGCCAGCAGTTACCAGACTAGCGGGGGGGCCCACGAGCAGTACTTC. Protein sequence: CASSYQTSGGAHEQYF. The chain combines TRBV6-5 with TRBJ2-7, with 14 bases aligning to TRBD2. The J segment lost 5 bases and the V segment lost 2 bases, leaving 5 bases of the junction unmatched. The CDR3 is 16 amino acids. The germline V gene encodes CDR1 MNHEY and CDR2 SVGAGI.

CDR3 nucleotides: TGTGCCAGCATCAAGGGGGGACCTAATGAAAAACTGTTTTTT. Encoded protein: CASIKGGPNEKLFF. The chain uses TRBV6-6 and TRBJ1-4, with a possible D match to TRBD1 (6 bases). In germline, CDR1 is MNHNY, CDR2 SVGAGI (reference sequence). V was clipped by 7 bases and J by 3 bases, with 12 bases between them. This CDR3 contains 14 residues.

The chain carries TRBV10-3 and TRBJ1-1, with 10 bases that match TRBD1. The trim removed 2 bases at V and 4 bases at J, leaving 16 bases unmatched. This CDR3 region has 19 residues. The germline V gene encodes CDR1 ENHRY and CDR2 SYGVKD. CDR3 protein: CAISERLTGGVRSPTEAFF. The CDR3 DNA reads TGTGCCATCAGTGAGCGCTTGACAGGGGGCGTGAGGAGTCCCACTGAAGCTTTCTTT.

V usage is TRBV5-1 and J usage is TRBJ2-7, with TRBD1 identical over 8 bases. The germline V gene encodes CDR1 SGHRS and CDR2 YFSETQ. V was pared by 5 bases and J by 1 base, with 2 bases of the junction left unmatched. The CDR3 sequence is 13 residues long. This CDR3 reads CASRQGASYEQYF. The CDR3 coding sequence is TGCGCCAGCAGGCAGGGGGCTTCCTACGAGCAGTACTTC.

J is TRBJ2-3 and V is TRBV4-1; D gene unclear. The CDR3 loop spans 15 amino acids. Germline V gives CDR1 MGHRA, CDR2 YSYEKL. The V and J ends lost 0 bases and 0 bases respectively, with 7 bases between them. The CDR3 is CASSQEGLSTDTQYF. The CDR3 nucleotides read TGCGCCAGCAGCCAAGAAGGGCTTAGCACAGATACGCAGTATTTT.

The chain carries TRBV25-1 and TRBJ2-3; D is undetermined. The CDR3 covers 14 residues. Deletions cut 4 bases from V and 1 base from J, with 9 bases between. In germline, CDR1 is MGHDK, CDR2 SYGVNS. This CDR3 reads CASSAPAGTDTQYF. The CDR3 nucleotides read TGTGCCAGCAGTGCCCCGGCCGGCACAGATACGCAGTATTTT.

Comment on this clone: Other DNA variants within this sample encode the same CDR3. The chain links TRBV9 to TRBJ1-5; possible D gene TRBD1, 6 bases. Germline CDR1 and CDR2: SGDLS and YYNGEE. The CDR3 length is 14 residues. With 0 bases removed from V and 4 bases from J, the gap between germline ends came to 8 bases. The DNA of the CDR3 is TGTGCCAGCAGCGTAGGAGGGGGGAATCAGCCCCAGCATTTT. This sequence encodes CASSVGGGNQPQHF.

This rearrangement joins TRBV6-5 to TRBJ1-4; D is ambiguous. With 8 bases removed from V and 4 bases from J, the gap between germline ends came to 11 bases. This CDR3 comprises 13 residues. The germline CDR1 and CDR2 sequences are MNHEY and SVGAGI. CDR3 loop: CASDGGLNEKLFF. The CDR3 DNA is TGTGCCAGCGATGGTGGGCTTAATGAAAAACTGTTTTTT.

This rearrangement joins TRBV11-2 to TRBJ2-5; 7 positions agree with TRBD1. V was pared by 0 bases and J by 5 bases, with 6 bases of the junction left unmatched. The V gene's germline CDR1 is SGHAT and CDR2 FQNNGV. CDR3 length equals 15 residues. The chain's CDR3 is CASSLETGIGETQYF. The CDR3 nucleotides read TGTGCCAGCAGCTTAGAGACAGGGATCGGGGAGACCCAGTACTTC.

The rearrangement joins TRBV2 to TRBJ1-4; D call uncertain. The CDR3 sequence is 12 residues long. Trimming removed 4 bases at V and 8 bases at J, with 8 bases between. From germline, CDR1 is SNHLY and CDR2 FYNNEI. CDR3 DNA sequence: TGTGCCAGCAGTGGTTGGGAGGAAAAACTGTTTTTT. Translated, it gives CASSGWEEKLFF.

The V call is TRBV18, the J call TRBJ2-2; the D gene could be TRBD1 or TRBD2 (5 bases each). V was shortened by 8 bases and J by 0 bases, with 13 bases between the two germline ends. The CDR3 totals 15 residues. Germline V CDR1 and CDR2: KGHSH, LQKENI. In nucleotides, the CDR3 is TGTGCCAGCCCCCGGGGCACGACGAACACCGGGGAGCTGTTTTTT. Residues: CASPRGTTNTGELFF.

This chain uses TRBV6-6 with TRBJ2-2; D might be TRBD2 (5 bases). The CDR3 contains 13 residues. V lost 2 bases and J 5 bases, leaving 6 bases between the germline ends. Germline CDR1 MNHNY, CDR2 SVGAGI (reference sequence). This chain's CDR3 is CASSYRGTGELFF. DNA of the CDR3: TGTGCCAGCAGTTACAGAGGGACCGGGGAGCTGTTTTTT.

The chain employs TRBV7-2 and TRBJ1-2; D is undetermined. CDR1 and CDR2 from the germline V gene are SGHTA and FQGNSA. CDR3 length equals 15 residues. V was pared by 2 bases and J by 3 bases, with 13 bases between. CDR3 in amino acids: CASSLFRHQDYGYTF. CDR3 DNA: TGTGCCAGCAGCTTATTTCGCCACCAAGACTATGGCTACACCTTC. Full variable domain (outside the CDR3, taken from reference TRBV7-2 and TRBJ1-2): GAGVSQSPSNKVTEKGKDVELRCDPISGHTALYWYRQSLGQGLEFLIYFQGNSAPDKSGLPSDRFSAERTGGSVSTLTIQRTQQEDSAVYLCASSLFRHQDYGYTFGSGTRLTVV.

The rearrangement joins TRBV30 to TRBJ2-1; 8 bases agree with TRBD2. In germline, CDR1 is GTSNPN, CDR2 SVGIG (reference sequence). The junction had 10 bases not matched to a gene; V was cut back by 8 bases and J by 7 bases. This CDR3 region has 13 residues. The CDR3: CARSFAGGNEQFF. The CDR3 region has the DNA TGTGCCAGAAGTTTTGCGGGGGGTAATGAGCAGTTCTTC.

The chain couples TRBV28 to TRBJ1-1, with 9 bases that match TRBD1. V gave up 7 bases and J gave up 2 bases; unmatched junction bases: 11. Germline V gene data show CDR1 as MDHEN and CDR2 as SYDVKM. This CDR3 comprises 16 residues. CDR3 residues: CASTAPSGQGNTEAFF. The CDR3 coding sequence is TGTGCCAGCACCGCACCCTCGGGACAGGGAAACACTGAAGCTTTCTTT.

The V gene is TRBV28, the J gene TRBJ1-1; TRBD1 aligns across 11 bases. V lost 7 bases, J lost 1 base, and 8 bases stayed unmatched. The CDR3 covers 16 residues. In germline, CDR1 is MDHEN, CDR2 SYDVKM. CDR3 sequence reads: CASTGGGQGENTEAFF. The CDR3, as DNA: TGTGCCAGCACGGGTGGGGGACAGGGGGAGAACACTGAAGCTTTCTTT.

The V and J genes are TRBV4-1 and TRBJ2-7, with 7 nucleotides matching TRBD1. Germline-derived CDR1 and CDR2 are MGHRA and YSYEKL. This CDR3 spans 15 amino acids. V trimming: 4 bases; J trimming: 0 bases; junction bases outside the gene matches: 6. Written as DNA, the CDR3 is TGCGCCAGCAGCCTGGGACAGCACTACTCCTACGAGCAGTACTTC. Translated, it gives CASSLGQHYSYEQYF.

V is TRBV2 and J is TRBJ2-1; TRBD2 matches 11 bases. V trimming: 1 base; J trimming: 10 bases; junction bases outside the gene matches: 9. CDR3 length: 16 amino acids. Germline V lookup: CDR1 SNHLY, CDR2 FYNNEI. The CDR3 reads CASSEVSSGGPWEQFF. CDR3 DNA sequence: TGTGCCAGCAGTGAAGTTTCTAGCGGGGGGCCGTGGGAGCAGTTCTTC.

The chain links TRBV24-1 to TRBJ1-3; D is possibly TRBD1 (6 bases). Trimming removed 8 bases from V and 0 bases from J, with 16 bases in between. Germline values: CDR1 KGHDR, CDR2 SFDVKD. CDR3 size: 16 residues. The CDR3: CATIKSGQFSGNTIYF. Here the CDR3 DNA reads TGTGCCACCATAAAATCCGGACAGTTCTCTGGAAACACCATATATTTT.